The rows below give T cell receptor beta chains drawn from one sample of a study of blood T cell repertoires in COVID-19. Using immunoSEQ multiplex PCR, the repertoire was profiled, and TCRdb retains in-frame clones only, with some absent. The sample has over 100,000 clones; more than 85% are singletons. Sequencing was carried out using peripheral blood. These receptors all come from a young man with acute or convalescent COVID-19. The CDR3 runs from the conserved cysteine through the conserved F or W. D genes are given only for firm matches. Clone size, where shown, is once, few, many, or a class for clones that have expanded.

j_call | clone_size | d_call | v_call | cdr3_aa | cdr3_nt
TRBJ1-2 | . | TRBD1 | TRBV18 | CASSGGQGHLYGYTF | TGTGCCAGCTCAGGGGGACAGGGGCACCTTTATGGCTACACCTTC
TRBJ1-4 | . | . | TRBV19 | CASSSTAATNEKLFF | TGTGCCAGTAGTAGTACAGCCGCAACTAATGAAAAACTGTTTTTT
TRBJ1-6 | . | TRBD1 | TRBV5-4 | CASSPGQGSPLHF | TGTGCCAGCAGCCCCGGACAGGGTTCACCCCTCCACTTT
TRBJ2-3 | . | . | TRBV19 | CASSPKGVGSSTDTQYF | TGTGCCAGTAGTCCCAAGGGGGTTGGGTCTAGCACAGATACGCAGTATTTT
TRBJ2-2 | . | TRBD2 | TRBV19 | CASSIAGLAGAGTGELFF | TGTGCCAGTAGTATAGCTGGCCTAGCGGGGGCCGGCACCGGGGAGCTGTTTTTT
TRBJ1-1 | . | . | TRBV5-1 | CASSFTGTGTEAFF | TGCGCCAGCAGCTTTACAGGCACGGGCACTGAAGCTTTCTTT
TRBJ2-1 | . | . | TRBV5-1 | CASSLGGLSSYNEQFF | TGCGCCAGCAGCTTGGGGGGGCTCAGCTCCTACAATGAGCAGTTCTTC
TRBJ2-7 | few | . | TRBV27 | CASKDRSSYEQYF | TGTGCCAGTAAAGACAGGAGCTCCTACGAGCAGTACTTC
TRBJ1-6 | . | TRBD1 | TRBV3-1/TRBV3-2 | CASSLTGGVYNSPLHF | TGTGCCAGCAGCCTTACAGGGGGAGTCTATAATTCACCCCTCCACTTT
TRBJ1-3 | . | . | TRBV11-2 | CASNPRLGTPVSTIYF | TGTGCCAGCAACCCTCGCCTGGGGACACCAGTTTCCACCATATATTTT
TRBJ1-2 | . | . | TRBV5-5 | CASSLAGNYGYTF | TGTGCCAGCAGCTTGGCAGGGAACTATGGCTACACCTTC
TRBJ1-1 | . | . | TRBV9 | CASSVEMNTEAFF | TGTGCCAGCAGCGTTGAGATGAACACTGAAGCTTTCTTT
TRBJ2-6 | . | . | TRBV27 | CASSSQPSGANVLTF | TGTGCCAGCAGTTCTCAGCCTAGTGGGGCCAACGTCCTGACTTTC
TRBJ2-7 | few | TRBD2 | TRBV5-1 | CASSPGLAASYEQYF | TGCGCCAGCAGCCCGGGACTAGCGGCTTCCTACGAGCAGTACTTC
TRBJ2-3 | . | TRBD1 | TRBV11-2 | CASSARDRVPDTQYF | TGTGCCAGCAGCGCACGGGACAGGGTACCAGATACGCAGTATTTT
TRBJ1-1 | . | TRBD1 | TRBV5-1 | CASSARQGFGTEAFF | TGCGCCAGCAGCGCCAGACAGGGCTTTGGCACTGAAGCTTTCTTT
TRBJ2-7 | few | . | TRBV4-2 | CASSQGLDSYEQYF | TGTGCCAGCAGCCAAGGACTAGACTCCTACGAGCAGTACTTC
TRBJ1-4 | . | . | TRBV12-3/TRBV12-4 | CASRTANNEKLFF | TGTGCCAGCAGGACAGCCAATAATGAAAAACTGTTTTTT
TRBJ1-4 | . | . | TRBV9 | CASSSAPRGNEKLFF | TGTGCCAGCAGCTCAGCACCCCGGGGTAATGAAAAACTGTTTTTT
TRBJ1-2 | . | . | TRBV7-9 | CASSPREYYGYTF | TGTGCCAGCAGCCCGAGGGAGTACTATGGCTACACCTTC
TRBJ2-7 | . | TRBD2 | TRBV5-1 | CASSLVVVAGAYEQYF | TGCGCCAGCAGCTTGGTGGTAGTAGCGGGAGCCTACGAGCAGTACTTC
TRBJ2-3 | once | . | TRBV3-1/TRBV3-2 | CASSQDQGGTQYF | TGTGCCAGCAGCCAAGATCAGGGTGGAACGCAGTATTTT
TRBJ2-7 | . | TRBD1 | TRBV19 | CASSIATGVLPEQYF | TGTGCCAGTAGTATAGCGACAGGGGTACTCCCCGAGCAGTACTTC
TRBJ2-1 | . | TRBD1 | TRBV5-6 | CASSLYYPGQEGGEQFF | TGTGCCAGCAGCTTATACTACCCGGGACAGGAAGGGGGTGAGCAGTTCTTC
TRBJ1-3 | . | TRBD1 | TRBV6-5 | CASRKGDSSGNTIYF | TGTGCCAGCAGGAAGGGGGACAGCTCTGGAAACACCATATATTTT
TRBJ1-2 | . | TRBD1 | TRBV25-1 | CATRTGTENYGYTF | TGTGCCACCCGGACCGGGACAGAGAACTATGGCTACACCTTC
TRBJ2-2 | . | . | TRBV7-9 | CASIPTQGRTGELFF | TGTGCCAGCATCCCTACACAGGGGAGGACCGGGGAGCTGTTTTTT